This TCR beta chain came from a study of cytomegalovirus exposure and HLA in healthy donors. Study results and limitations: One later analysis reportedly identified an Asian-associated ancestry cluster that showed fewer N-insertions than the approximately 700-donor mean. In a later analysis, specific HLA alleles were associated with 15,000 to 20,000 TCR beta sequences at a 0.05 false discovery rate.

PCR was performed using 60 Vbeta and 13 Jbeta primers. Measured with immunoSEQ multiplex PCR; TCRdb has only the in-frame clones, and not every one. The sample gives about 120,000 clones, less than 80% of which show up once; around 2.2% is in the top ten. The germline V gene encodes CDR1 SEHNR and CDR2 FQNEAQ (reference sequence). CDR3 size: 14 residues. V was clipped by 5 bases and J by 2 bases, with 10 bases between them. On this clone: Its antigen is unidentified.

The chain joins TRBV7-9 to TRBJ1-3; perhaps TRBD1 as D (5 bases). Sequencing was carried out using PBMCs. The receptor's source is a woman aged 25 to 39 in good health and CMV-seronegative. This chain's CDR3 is CASSPSGPGNTIYF. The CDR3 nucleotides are TGTGCCAGCAGCCCCTCAGGGCCTGGAAACACCATATATTTT. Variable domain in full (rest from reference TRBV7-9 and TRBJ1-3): DTGVSQNPRHKITKRGQNVTFRCDPISEHNRLYWYRQTLGQGPEFLTYFQNEAQLEKSRLLSDRFSAERPKGSFSTLEIQRTEQGDSAMYLCASSPSGPGNTIYFGEGSWLTVV.